The 24 T cell receptor beta chains below come from one sample, sequenced in a study of human thymus T cells. Assay used: immunoSEQ multiplex PCR; TCRdb lists only in-frame clones, some missing. The table records 45,000 to 75,000 clones, roughly 94% of them present only once. The sample taken for sequencing was blood. These receptors all come from a boy younger than two with a congenital heart defect but otherwise immunologically healthy.

The rearrangement joins TRBV27 to TRBJ2-1; 7 bases are a match to TRBD2. This CDR3 spans 14 amino acids. The ends lost 5 bases at V and 6 bases at J; junction bases unmatched: 7. Per the germline V gene, CDR1 is MNHEY and CDR2 is SMNVEV (reference sequence). CDR3 in amino acids: CASSRREIGNEQFF. In nucleotides, the CDR3 is TGTGCCAGCAGTCGGCGGGAGATCGGCAATGAGCAGTTCTTC.

In nucleotides, the CDR3 is TGCGCCAGCAGCTTGGCCAGGACCTACGAGCAGTACTTC. Protein sequence: CASSLARTYEQYF. This chain uses TRBV5-1 with TRBJ2-7; D is unresolved. The CDR3 extends over 13 amino acids. The V gene lost 0 bases and the J gene lost 2 bases, with 6 bases spanning the gap. CDR1 is SGHRS and CDR2 is YFSETQ in the germline V gene.

The chain joins TRBV5-4 to TRBJ2-5; tentatively, D is TRBD2 (6 bases). The CDR3 consists of 14 residues. V lost 4 bases and J lost 4, with 14 bases in between. From germline, CDR1 is SGHNT and CDR2 YYREEE (reference sequence). The CDR3 DNA reads TGTGCCAGCAGCCCCGGGGGAGGAACAGAGACCCAGTACTTC. It yields the protein CASSPGGGTETQYF.

On this clone itself: This CDR3 is also generated by other DNA sequences in the sample. The chain uses TRBV4-2 and TRBJ2-7; D gene ambiguous. This CDR3 region has 12 residues. Germline CDR1 is LGHNA and CDR2 is YNFKEQ. V was cut by 0 bases and J by 2 bases, with 2 bases left in between. CDR3 in DNA: TGTGCCAGCAGCCAAGATACCTACGAGCAGTACTTC. Translating it yields CASSQDTYEQYF.

V is TRBV6-5 and J is TRBJ1-4, with 9 bases matching TRBD1. The CDR3 loop spans 14 amino acids. V trimming: 4 bases; J trimming: 7 bases; junction bases outside the gene matches: 4. Per the germline V gene, CDR1 is MNHEY and CDR2 is SVGAGI. The CDR3 is CASSSGTGLEKLFF. The CDR3 DNA follows: TGTGCCAGCAGTTCCGGGACAGGGCTTGAAAAACTGTTTTTT.

A few counts support this clone. Additional DNA sequences in this sample encode the identical CDR3. The chain couples TRBV6-1 to TRBJ1-1; no reliable D call. Germline lookup yields CDR1 MNHNS and CDR2 SASEGT. Trimming took 2 bases from V and 1 from J, leaving 5 bases between them. The CDR3 loop spans 13 amino acids. The CDR3 nucleotides are TGTGCCAGCAGTGAAACAGCGAACACTGAAGCTTTCTTT. This codes for CASSETANTEAFF.

The CDR3 DNA sequence: TGTGCCAGCAGCCTAACAGGGGGACATAGAGATACGCAGTATTTT. Translation: CASSLTGGHRDTQYF. The gene calls are TRBV5-6 and TRBJ2-3; 8 nucleotides match TRBD1. V shed 4 bases, J shed 5 bases, and the junction held 9 bases outside the gene matches. Germline V gives CDR1 SGHDT, CDR2 YYEEEE. The CDR3 extends over 15 amino acids.

CDR3 nucleotides: TGCAGCGTTGATCAGGGTAACTATGGCTACACCTTC. Protein: CSVDQGNYGYTF. The rearrangement links TRBV29-1 to TRBJ1-2; a weak D match, TRBD1 (5 bases). V dropped 3 bases and J dropped 1 base, with 6 bases sitting between them. Looked up from germline, CDR1 is SQVTM and CDR2 is ANQGSEA. This CDR3 comprises 12 residues.

The chain couples TRBV2 to TRBJ2-3; a weak D match, TRBD2 (5 bases). Germline CDR1 is SNHLY and CDR2 is FYNNEI. V lost 1 base and J 1 base, leaving 9 bases between the germline ends. The CDR3 totals 15 residues. The CDR3 here is CASSEDPEGTDTQYF. The CDR3 DNA sequence: TGTGCCAGCAGTGAAGACCCGGAGGGCACAGATACGCAGTATTTT. The whole variable domain, remainder taken from reference TRBV2 and TRBJ2-3, is EPEVTQTPSHQVTQMGQEVILRCVPISNHLYFYWYRQILGQKVEFLVSFYNNEISEKSEIFDDQFSVERPDGSNFTLKIRSTKLEDSAMYFCASSEDPEGTDTQYFGPGTRLTVL.

In DNA form, the CDR3 reads TGTGCCAGCAGCTTAGAAGAGGGTCGGTATGGCTACACCTTC. Its translation: CASSLEEGRYGYTF. This rearrangement joins TRBV7-9 to TRBJ1-2, with D unresolved. The germline CDR1 and CDR2 sequences are SEHNR and FQNEAQ (reference sequence). V dropped 1 base and J dropped 5 bases, with 11 bases sitting between them. CDR3 length equals 14 residues. The whole variable domain, filled in from reference TRBV7-9 and TRBJ1-2, reads DTGVSQNPRHKITKRGQNVTFRCDPISEHNRLYWYRQTLGQGPEFLTYFQNEAQLEKSRLLSDRFSAERPKGSFSTLEIQRTEQGDSAMYLCASSLEEGRYGYTFGSGTRLTVV.

The chain carries TRBV4-3 and TRBJ2-3; D unresolved. CDR1 is LGHNA and CDR2 is YSLEER in the germline V gene. The CDR3 runs to 13 residues. V lost 1 base and J 6 bases, leaving 8 bases between the germline ends. The CDR3 reads CASSQGGRDTQYF. CDR3 bases: TGCGCCAGCAGCCAAGGAGGAAGGGATACGCAGTATTTT.

V is TRBV12-5 and J is TRBJ2-2; TRBD1 is a possible D gene (7 bases). The length of the CDR3 is 17 residues. The germline V gene has CDR1 LGHNT and CDR2 FRNRAP. Deletions cut 6 bases from V and 0 bases from J, with 17 bases between. CDR3 sequence reads: CASGRTTGTANTGELFF. The CDR3, as DNA: TGTGCTAGTGGGCGAACGACAGGGACTGCGAACACCGGGGAGCTGTTTTTT.

The chain uses TRBV7-9 and TRBJ2-7, with TRBD2 matching over 8 bases. J lost 7 bases, V lost 1 base, and 6 bases had no gene match. CDR1 and CDR2 from the germline V gene are SEHNR and FQNEAQ (reference sequence). The CDR3 has 14 residues. CDR3 sequence: CASSLERESREQYF. The CDR3 DNA is TGTGCCAGCAGCTTAGAGCGGGAGAGTCGGGAGCAGTACTTC.

This clone is termed medium-sized (0.01 to 0.1%). This chain joins TRBV28 and TRBJ1-1; D is ambiguous. The CDR3 is made up of 14 amino acids. Trimming removed 8 bases from V and 3 bases from J, with 16 bases in between. The germline V gene has CDR1 MDHEN and CDR2 SYDVKM. CDR3 loop: CASQQGVWDTEAFF. CDR3 bases: TGTGCCAGCCAACAAGGTGTATGGGACACTGAAGCTTTCTTT.

J is TRBJ2-1 and V is TRBV20-1, with D unresolved. Germline V gene sequence: CDR1 DFQATT, CDR2 SNEGSKA (reference sequence). Trimming cost V 2 bases and J 11 bases, with 10 bases left between them. This CDR3 has 11 amino acids. CDR3 DNA: TGCAGTGCTAGATTTTCCGGACAGCAGTTCTTC. Amino acid sequence: CSARFSGQQFF.

The gene calls are TRBV28 and TRBJ2-7, with D tentatively TRBD1 (7 bases). V was shortened by 9 bases and J by 0 bases, with 15 bases between the two germline ends. This CDR3 region has 14 residues. Germline values: CDR1 MDHEN, CDR2 SYDVKM. Here the CDR3 reads CASTPRDSSYEQYF. DNA of the CDR3: TGTGCCAGTACCCCGCGGGACAGCTCCTACGAGCAGTACTTC. Filled out from reference TRBV28 and TRBJ2-7, the complete variable domain reads DVKVTQSSRYLVKRTGEKVFLECVQDMDHENMFWYRQDPGLGLRLIYFSYDVKMKEKGDIPEGYSVSREKKERFSLILESASTNQTSMYLCASTPRDSSYEQYFGPGTRLTVT.

CDR3 sequence (DNA): TGTGCCAGCAGTGACTCAGGGGTCAAGAACACCGGGGAGCTGTTTTTT. Translation gives CASSDSGVKNTGELFF. The genes are TRBV2 and TRBJ2-2; a possible D gene is TRBD1 (6 bases). V was shortened by 3 bases and J by 1 base, with 12 bases between the two germline ends. The CDR3 loop spans 16 amino acids. Germline V gene data show CDR1 as SNHLY and CDR2 as FYNNEI.

The V gene is TRBV20-1, the J gene TRBJ2-7, with TRBD2 matching over 7 bases. This CDR3 is 11 amino acids long. The germline gives CDR1 DFQATT, CDR2 SNEGSKA (reference sequence). Germline trimming cut 3 bases from V and 4 bases from J; bases unmatched to any gene: 0. CDR3 DNA sequence: TGCAGTGCTAGGCGGGAGTACGAGCAGTACTTC. Its protein is CSARREYEQYF.

This chain links TRBV2 with TRBJ2-5, with a tentative D call TRBD1 (5 bases). In germline, CDR1 is SNHLY, CDR2 FYNNEI. The CDR3 totals 12 residues. Trimming left V 5 bases short and J 2 bases short, with 6 bases between. CDR3 coding DNA: TGTGCCAGCAGTTGGACACAAGAGACCCAGTACTTC. Amino acid sequence: CASSWTQETQYF. The whole variable domain, filled in from reference TRBV2 and TRBJ2-5, reads EPEVTQTPSHQVTQMGQEVILRCVPISNHLYFYWYRQILGQKVEFLVSFYNNEISEKSEIFDDQFSVERPDGSNFTLKIRSTKLEDSAMYFCASSWTQETQYFGPGTRLLVL.

This chain uses TRBV6-1 with TRBJ2-7, with D perhaps matching TRBD1 (6 bases). This CDR3 region has 16 residues. The germline V gene encodes CDR1 MNHNS and CDR2 SASEGT. The V and J ends lost 4 bases and 3 bases respectively, with 19 bases between them. As DNA, the CDR3 is TGTGCCAGCAGTGTACTCCCCGGGACACCTGACTACGAGCAGTACTTC. Protein product: CASSVLPGTPDYEQYF.

This clone was seen a single time. This chain connects TRBV5-6 to TRBJ2-5; 10 bases agree with TRBD2. V was clipped by 2 bases and J by 2 bases; unmatched bases: 0. This CDR3 has 14 residues. Germline assignment: CDR1 SGHDT and CDR2 YYEEEE. CDR3 protein: CASSLAGGQETQYF. For the CDR3, the DNA is TGTGCCAGCAGCTTAGCGGGGGGGCAAGAGACCCAGTACTTC.

CDR3 sequence reads: CASSFRGGLNTEAFF. The CDR3 DNA is TGTGCCAGCAGTTTTCGGGGTGGGTTGAACACTGAAGCTTTCTTT. The rearrangement joins TRBV27 to TRBJ1-1; D ambiguous. The CDR3 is 15 amino acids. Germline-derived CDR1 and CDR2 are MNHEY and SMNVEV (reference sequence). Trimming removed 3 bases at V and 0 bases at J, with 11 bases between.

V usage is TRBV2 and J usage is TRBJ2-5, with TRBD2 matching 12 bases. The CDR3 is 14 residues long. Germline loops: CDR1 SNHLY, CDR2 FYNNEI. The junction had 4 bases not matched to a gene; V was cut back by 7 bases and J by 4 bases. The CDR3 spells CASKPSGGAETQYF. The CDR3 bases are TGTGCCAGCAAACCTAGCGGGGGGGCAGAGACCCAGTACTTC.

The rearrangement joins TRBV11-2 to TRBJ2-3; TRBD2 matches at 10 bases. The germline CDR1 and CDR2 sequences are SGHAT and FQNNGV. The ends lost 5 bases at V and 1 base at J; junction bases unmatched: 9. The CDR3 spans 17 residues. CDR3 sequence (DNA): TGTGCCAGCAGCCCTAGGTTTACTAGCGGGGGCACAGATACGCAGTATTTT. Amino acids: CASSPRFTSGGTDTQYF.